A selection of T cell receptor beta chains follows, all from one sample in a study of blood T cell repertoires in COVID-19. The protocol was immunoSEQ multiplex PCR, while the TCRdb copy is restricted to in-frame clones and leaves out a portion. The sample records about 190,000 clones, roughly three quarters being singletons. Sequencing was carried out using peripheral blood. Every receptor here comes from a man in his fifties or sixties with active or convalescent COVID-19. The CDR3 runs from the conserved cysteine through the conserved F or W. The order of the fields is J gene, D gene, clone size, CDR3 length, V gene, CDR3 protein, CDR3 DNA. The D gene is left open where the match is weak. Where a row states a size, it is once, few, many or the class of an expanded clone; other rows omit it.

j_call: TRBJ2-7; d_call: TRBD1; clone_size: NA; cdr3_length: 14; v_call: TRBV6-2/TRBV6-3; cdr3_aa: CASSGTGEGYEQYF; cdr3_nt: TGTGCCAGCAGTGGGACAGGGGAGGGCTACGAGCAGTACTTC
j_call: TRBJ1-1; d_call: TRBD1; clone_size: few; cdr3_length: 11; v_call: TRBV2; cdr3_aa: CASTGQGEAFF; cdr3_nt: TGTGCCAGCACGGGACAGGGCGAAGCTTTCTTT
j_call: TRBJ2-3; d_call: TRBD1; clone_size: NA; cdr3_length: 16; v_call: TRBV5-1; cdr3_aa: CASSLSGGVSADTQYF; cdr3_nt: TGCGCCAGCAGCTTATCAGGGGGCGTTAGCGCAGATACGCAGTATTTT
j_call: TRBJ2-7; d_call: TRBD2; clone_size: NA; cdr3_length: 16; v_call: TRBV28; cdr3_aa: CASSAPWSGRAYEQYF; cdr3_nt: TGTGCCAGCAGTGCCCCCTGGAGCGGGAGGGCCTACGAGCAGTACTTC
j_call: TRBJ1-1; d_call: TRBD1; clone_size: NA; cdr3_length: 12; v_call: TRBV9; cdr3_aa: CASRGTGGKAFF; cdr3_nt: TGTGCCAGCAGAGGGACAGGGGGCAAGGCTTTCTTT
j_call: TRBJ2-3; d_call: NA; clone_size: NA; cdr3_length: 13; v_call: TRBV2; cdr3_aa: CASSTFLADTQYF; cdr3_nt: TGTGCCAGCAGCACCTTCCTAGCAGATACGCAGTATTTT
j_call: TRBJ1-6; d_call: NA; clone_size: NA; cdr3_length: 14; v_call: TRBV6-4; cdr3_aa: CASSDGGYNSPLHF; cdr3_nt: TGTGCCAGCAGTGACGGAGGGTATAATTCACCCCTCCACTTT
j_call: TRBJ2-5; d_call: TRBD1; clone_size: NA; cdr3_length: 15; v_call: TRBV7-2; cdr3_aa: CASSQNPGGGETQYF; cdr3_nt: TGTGCCAGCAGCCAAAACCCAGGGGGCGGAGAGACCCAGTACTTC
j_call: TRBJ2-3; d_call: TRBD1; clone_size: NA; cdr3_length: 16; v_call: TRBV4-1; cdr3_aa: CASSQADRGVTDTQYF; cdr3_nt: TGCGCCAGCAGCCAAGCGGACAGGGGGGTCACAGATACGCAGTATTTT
j_call: TRBJ2-1; d_call: TRBD2; clone_size: NA; cdr3_length: 16; v_call: TRBV6-5; cdr3_aa: CASSYRAGRAYNEQFF; cdr3_nt: TGTGCCAGCAGTTACCGAGCGGGGAGGGCCTACAATGAGCAGTTCTTC
j_call: TRBJ2-7; d_call: TRBD1; clone_size: NA; cdr3_length: 15; v_call: TRBV5-1; cdr3_aa: CASSQGQGAAYEQYF; cdr3_nt: TGCGCCAGCAGCCAGGGACAGGGGGCCGCCTACGAGCAGTACTTC
j_call: TRBJ2-5; d_call: NA; clone_size: NA; cdr3_length: 14; v_call: TRBV18; cdr3_aa: CASSPQQGQETQYF; cdr3_nt: TGTGCCAGCTCACCTCAACAGGGACAAGAGACCCAGTACTTC
j_call: TRBJ2-3; d_call: TRBD2; clone_size: NA; cdr3_length: 20; v_call: TRBV4-2; cdr3_aa: CASSQVRRLAGDIYTDTQYF; cdr3_nt: TGTGCCAGCAGCCAAGTTCGCAGACTAGCGGGAGATATATACACAGATACGCAGTATTTT
j_call: TRBJ2-3; d_call: NA; clone_size: NA; cdr3_length: 13; v_call: TRBV11-2; cdr3_aa: CASSLTRTDTQYF; cdr3_nt: TGTGCCAGCAGCCTGACACGCACAGATACGCAGTATTTT
j_call: TRBJ2-5; d_call: NA; clone_size: NA; cdr3_length: 14; v_call: TRBV7-2; cdr3_aa: CASSLATQQETQYF; cdr3_nt: TGTGCCAGCAGCTTAGCTACACAGCAAGAGACCCAGTACTTC
j_call: TRBJ2-7; d_call: TRBD2; clone_size: NA; cdr3_length: 16; v_call: TRBV5-6; cdr3_aa: CASSGTSGASSYEQYF; cdr3_nt: TGTGCCAGCAGCGGGACTAGCGGGGCCAGCTCCTACGAGCAGTACTTC
j_call: TRBJ1-6; d_call: NA; clone_size: NA; cdr3_length: 12; v_call: TRBV27; cdr3_aa: CASSPRGSPLHF; cdr3_nt: TGTGCCAGCAGTCCAAGGGGTTCACCCCTCCACTTT
j_call: TRBJ1-2; d_call: NA; clone_size: NA; cdr3_length: 14; v_call: TRBV6-5; cdr3_aa: CATKQHRVESGYTF; cdr3_nt: TGTGCCACCAAGCAGCACAGGGTTGAGTCTGGCTACACCTTC
j_call: TRBJ2-6; d_call: NA; clone_size: NA; cdr3_length: 15; v_call: TRBV6-5; cdr3_aa: CASRQGSSGANVLTF; cdr3_nt: TGTGCCAGCAGACAGGGAAGCTCTGGGGCCAACGTCCTGACTTTC
j_call: TRBJ1-6; d_call: NA; clone_size: NA; cdr3_length: 11; v_call: TRBV28; cdr3_aa: CASKADSPLHF; cdr3_nt: TGTGCCAGCAAAGCGGATTCACCCCTCCACTTT
j_call: TRBJ2-2; d_call: NA; clone_size: NA; cdr3_length: 15; v_call: TRBV14; cdr3_aa: CASSQRGYLAGELFF; cdr3_nt: TGTGCCAGCAGCCAACGGGGGTACCTTGCCGGGGAGCTGTTTTTT
j_call: TRBJ2-7; d_call: TRBD2; clone_size: few; cdr3_length: 15; v_call: TRBV28; cdr3_aa: CASSLWTSGPSEQYF; cdr3_nt: TGTGCCAGCAGTTTATGGACTAGCGGTCCCTCGGAGCAGTACTTC
j_call: TRBJ1-4; d_call: NA; clone_size: NA; cdr3_length: 19; v_call: TRBV21-1; cdr3_aa: CASTTGTGAGSATNEKLFF; cdr3_nt: TGTGCCAGCACCACAGGGACAGGGGCTGGGTCTGCAACTAATGAAAAACTGTTTTTT
j_call: TRBJ2-5; d_call: TRBD1; clone_size: NA; cdr3_length: 13; v_call: TRBV5-3; cdr3_aa: CARSLRTGLTQYF; cdr3_nt: TGTGCCAGAAGCCTACGGACAGGGTTAACCCAGTACTTC
j_call: TRBJ2-5; d_call: NA; clone_size: NA; cdr3_length: 14; v_call: TRBV15; cdr3_aa: CATSNPGSLGTQYF; cdr3_nt: TGTGCCACCAGCAATCCGGGGTCCCTGGGGACCCAGTACTTC
j_call: TRBJ1-5; d_call: NA; clone_size: few; cdr3_length: 13; v_call: TRBV6-1; cdr3_aa: CASHLYSNQPQHF; cdr3_nt: TGTGCCAGCCATCTCTATAGCAATCAGCCCCAGCATTTT
j_call: TRBJ2-7; d_call: TRBD1; clone_size: once; cdr3_length: 14; v_call: TRBV11-1; cdr3_aa: CASSPGTGAYEQYF; cdr3_nt: TGTGCCAGCAGCCCCGGGACAGGGGCCTACGAGCAGTACTTC
j_call: TRBJ2-5; d_call: TRBD1; clone_size: once; cdr3_length: 14; v_call: TRBV5-1; cdr3_aa: CASTPGQGAETQYF; cdr3_nt: TGCGCCAGCACCCCAGGACAGGGTGCGGAGACCCAGTACTTC
j_call: TRBJ2-7; d_call: TRBD2; clone_size: NA; cdr3_length: 15; v_call: TRBV2; cdr3_aa: CASSEASSGASEQYF; cdr3_nt: TGTGCCAGCAGTGAAGCTTCTAGCGGGGCCTCTGAGCAGTACTTC
j_call: TRBJ1-1; d_call: NA; clone_size: NA; cdr3_length: 13; v_call: TRBV19; cdr3_aa: CASSTVRGTEAFF; cdr3_nt: TGTGCCAGTTCGACAGTACGCGGCACTGAAGCTTTCTTT
j_call: TRBJ2-5; d_call: NA; clone_size: NA; cdr3_length: 19; v_call: TRBV21-1; cdr3_aa: CASSAYHGTAPPGQETQYF; cdr3_nt: TGTGCCAGCAGCGCCTACCATGGGACAGCCCCCCCTGGCCAAGAGACCCAGTACTTC
j_call: TRBJ2-1; d_call: NA; clone_size: NA; cdr3_length: 12; v_call: TRBV10-3; cdr3_aa: CAISESRKEQFF; cdr3_nt: TGTGCCATCAGTGAGTCGAGGAAAGAGCAGTTCTTC
j_call: TRBJ2-7; d_call: TRBD2; clone_size: NA; cdr3_length: 16; v_call: TRBV28; cdr3_aa: CASSSPRLAGSLEQYF; cdr3_nt: TGTGCCAGCAGTTCCCCACGACTAGCGGGATCTCTGGAGCAGTACTTC
j_call: TRBJ2-2; d_call: TRBD1; clone_size: NA; cdr3_length: 14; v_call: TRBV7-8; cdr3_aa: CASSLGDRGGELFF; cdr3_nt: TGTGCCAGCAGCTTAGGGGACAGGGGCGGGGAGCTGTTTTTT
j_call: TRBJ2-1; d_call: TRBD2; clone_size: NA; cdr3_length: 16; v_call: TRBV6-5; cdr3_aa: CASSYFPGLAPNEQFF; cdr3_nt: TGTGCCAGCAGTTACTTCCCGGGACTAGCCCCCAATGAGCAGTTCTTC
j_call: TRBJ2-5; d_call: TRBD2; clone_size: NA; cdr3_length: 14; v_call: TRBV4-3; cdr3_aa: CASSQGLVGETQYF; cdr3_nt: TGCGCCAGCAGCCAGGGACTAGTCGGGGAGACCCAGTACTTC
j_call: TRBJ1-1; d_call: NA; clone_size: NA; cdr3_length: 15; v_call: TRBV7-3; cdr3_aa: CASSLQGVGNTEAFF; cdr3_nt: TGTGCCAGCAGCTTACAGGGCGTCGGGAACACTGAAGCTTTCTTT
j_call: TRBJ2-1; d_call: TRBD2; clone_size: few; cdr3_length: 18; v_call: TRBV10-1; cdr3_aa: CASSESPETSGTINEQFF; cdr3_nt: TGCGCCAGCAGTGAGTCCCCGGAGACTAGCGGGACGATCAATGAGCAGTTCTTC
j_call: TRBJ2-1; d_call: TRBD2; clone_size: NA; cdr3_length: 11; v_call: TRBV27; cdr3_aa: CASTAGVEQFF; cdr3_nt: TGTGCCAGCACCGCGGGAGTTGAGCAGTTCTTC
j_call: TRBJ2-2; d_call: NA; clone_size: NA; cdr3_length: 13; v_call: TRBV28; cdr3_aa: CASSLYRVGELFF; cdr3_nt: TGTGCCAGCAGTTTATACAGGGTCGGGGAGCTGTTTTTT
j_call: TRBJ2-5; d_call: TRBD2; clone_size: NA; cdr3_length: 15; v_call: TRBV28; cdr3_aa: CASSLTSGRGQTQYF; cdr3_nt: TGTGCCAGCAGTTTAACTAGCGGGAGGGGTCAGACCCAGTACTTC
j_call: TRBJ1-3; d_call: TRBD1; clone_size: once; cdr3_length: 15; v_call: TRBV9; cdr3_aa: CASSVGQASGNTIYF; cdr3_nt: TGTGCCAGCAGCGTGGGACAGGCCTCTGGAAACACCATATATTTT
j_call: TRBJ2-5; d_call: NA; clone_size: NA; cdr3_length: 15; v_call: TRBV28; cdr3_aa: CASSSQTGLQETQYF; cdr3_nt: TGTGCCAGCAGTTCTCAGACAGGTCTCCAAGAGACCCAGTACTTC
j_call: TRBJ2-7; d_call: NA; clone_size: once; cdr3_length: 15; v_call: TRBV9; cdr3_aa: CASSAGISSSYEQYF; cdr3_nt: TGTGCCAGCAGCGCCGGGATTTCGAGCTCCTACGAGCAGTACTTC
j_call: TRBJ1-2; d_call: NA; clone_size: NA; cdr3_length: 12; v_call: TRBV28; cdr3_aa: CATKTGNSGYTF; cdr3_nt: TGTGCCACCAAGACAGGCAACTCGGGCTACACCTTC
j_call: TRBJ2-1; d_call: TRBD2; clone_size: NA; cdr3_length: 16; v_call: TRBV19; cdr3_aa: CASRSIVLAGGNEQFF; cdr3_nt: TGTGCCAGTAGGTCGATAGTTCTAGCGGGAGGAAATGAGCAGTTCTTC
j_call: TRBJ2-1; d_call: NA; clone_size: NA; cdr3_length: 15; v_call: TRBV6-5; cdr3_aa: CASRGYRVSGNEQFF; cdr3_nt: TGTGCCAGCAGAGGGTACAGGGTCTCTGGGAATGAGCAGTTCTTC
j_call: TRBJ2-1; d_call: NA; clone_size: NA; cdr3_length: 14; v_call: TRBV7-3; cdr3_aa: CASSLRSSYNEQFF; cdr3_nt: TGTGCCAGCAGCTTACGGAGCTCCTACAATGAGCAGTTCTTC
j_call: TRBJ2-5; d_call: TRBD2; clone_size: NA; cdr3_length: 17; v_call: TRBV5-1; cdr3_aa: CASSLARGTSGKETQYF; cdr3_nt: TGCGCCAGCAGCCTGGCCCGAGGGACTAGCGGGAAGGAGACCCAGTACTTC
j_call: TRBJ2-7; d_call: TRBD2; clone_size: NA; cdr3_length: 14; v_call: TRBV2; cdr3_aa: CASRTLTSRGEQYF; cdr3_nt: TGTGCCAGCAGGACCCTGACTAGCCGGGGCGAGCAGTACTTC
j_call: TRBJ2-2; d_call: NA; clone_size: NA; cdr3_length: 19; v_call: TRBV28; cdr3_aa: CASLPWGDRPKYNTGELFF; cdr3_nt: TGTGCCAGCTTGCCTTGGGGGGACCGCCCGAAGTACAACACCGGGGAGCTGTTTTTT
j_call: TRBJ1-1; d_call: TRBD1; clone_size: NA; cdr3_length: 15; v_call: TRBV7-2; cdr3_aa: CASSSGQGIYTEAFF; cdr3_nt: TGTGCCAGCAGCTCCGGACAGGGGATATACACTGAAGCTTTCTTT
j_call: TRBJ2-1; d_call: TRBD2; clone_size: NA; cdr3_length: 14; v_call: TRBV2; cdr3_aa: CASEGELAGGEQFF; cdr3_nt: TGTGCCAGCGAGGGCGAACTAGCGGGAGGAGAGCAGTTCTTC
j_call: TRBJ1-1; d_call: TRBD1; clone_size: NA; cdr3_length: 14; v_call: TRBV7-6; cdr3_aa: CASSLGQGPTEAFF; cdr3_nt: TGTGCCAGCAGCTTGGGACAGGGGCCAACTGAAGCTTTCTTT
j_call: TRBJ1-5; d_call: NA; clone_size: NA; cdr3_length: 12; v_call: TRBV28; cdr3_aa: CASSSNFQPQHF; cdr3_nt: TGTGCCAGCAGTTCCAACTTTCAGCCCCAGCATTTT
j_call: TRBJ1-1; d_call: TRBD1; clone_size: NA; cdr3_length: 14; v_call: TRBV5-6; cdr3_aa: CASTPRGHGTEAFF; cdr3_nt: TGTGCCAGCACCCCTAGGGGGCATGGCACTGAAGCTTTCTTT
j_call: TRBJ2-7; d_call: TRBD2; clone_size: NA; cdr3_length: 19; v_call: TRBV7-9; cdr3_aa: CASSSPPGLAGGGPYEQYF; cdr3_nt: TGTGCCAGCAGCTCCCCGCCGGGACTAGCGGGAGGAGGACCCTACGAGCAGTACTTC
j_call: TRBJ2-1; d_call: TRBD1; clone_size: NA; cdr3_length: 15; v_call: TRBV7-9; cdr3_aa: CASSPPGQGVNEQFF; cdr3_nt: TGTGCCAGCAGCCCCCCGGGACAGGGAGTTAATGAGCAGTTCTTC
j_call: TRBJ2-2; d_call: TRBD2; clone_size: few; cdr3_length: 17; v_call: TRBV5-1; cdr3_aa: CASSPAGGRAEAGELFF; cdr3_nt: TGCGCCAGCAGCCCCGCCGGCGGGAGGGCCGAGGCCGGGGAGCTGTTTTTT